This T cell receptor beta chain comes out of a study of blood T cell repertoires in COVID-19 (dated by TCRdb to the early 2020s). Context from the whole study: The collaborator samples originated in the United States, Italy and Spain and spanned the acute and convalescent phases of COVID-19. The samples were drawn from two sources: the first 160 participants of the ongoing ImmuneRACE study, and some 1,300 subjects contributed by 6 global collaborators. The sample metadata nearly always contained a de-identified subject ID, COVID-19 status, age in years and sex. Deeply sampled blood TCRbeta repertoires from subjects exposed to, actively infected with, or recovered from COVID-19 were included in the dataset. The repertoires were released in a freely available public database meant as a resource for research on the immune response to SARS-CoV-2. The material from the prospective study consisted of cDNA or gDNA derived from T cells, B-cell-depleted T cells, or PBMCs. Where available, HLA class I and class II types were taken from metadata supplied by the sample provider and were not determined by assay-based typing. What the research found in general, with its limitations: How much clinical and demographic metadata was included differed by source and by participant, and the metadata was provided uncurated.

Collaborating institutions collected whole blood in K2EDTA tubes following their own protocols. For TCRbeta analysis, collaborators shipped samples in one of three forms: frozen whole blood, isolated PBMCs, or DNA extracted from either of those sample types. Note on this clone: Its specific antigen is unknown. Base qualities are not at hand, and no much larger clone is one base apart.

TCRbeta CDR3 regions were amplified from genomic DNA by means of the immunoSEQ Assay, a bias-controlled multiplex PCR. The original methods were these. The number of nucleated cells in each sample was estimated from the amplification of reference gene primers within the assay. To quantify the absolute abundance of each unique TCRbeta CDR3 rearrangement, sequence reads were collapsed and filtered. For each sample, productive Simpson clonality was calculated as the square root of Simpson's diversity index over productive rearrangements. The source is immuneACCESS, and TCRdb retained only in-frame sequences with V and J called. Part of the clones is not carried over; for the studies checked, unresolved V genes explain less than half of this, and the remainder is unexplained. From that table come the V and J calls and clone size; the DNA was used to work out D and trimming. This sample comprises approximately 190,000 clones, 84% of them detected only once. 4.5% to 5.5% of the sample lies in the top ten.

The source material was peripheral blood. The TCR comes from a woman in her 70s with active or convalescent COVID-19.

The CDR3: CASSERGQDSPLHF. The DNA is TGTGCCAGCAGTGAGAGGGGACAGGATTCACCCCTCCACTTT. The V and J genes are TRBV6-1 and TRBJ1-6; 8 middle bases align to TRBD1. Reading the germline V gene gives CDR1 MNHNS and CDR2 SASEGT. Germline trimming amounts to 3 bases on V and 8 bases on J, with 3 as the count of junction bases outside the gene matches. The CDR3 covers 14 residues, taking in both the cysteine and the phenylalanine. The only DNA kept is the CDR3, 42 bases in frame from the first base.